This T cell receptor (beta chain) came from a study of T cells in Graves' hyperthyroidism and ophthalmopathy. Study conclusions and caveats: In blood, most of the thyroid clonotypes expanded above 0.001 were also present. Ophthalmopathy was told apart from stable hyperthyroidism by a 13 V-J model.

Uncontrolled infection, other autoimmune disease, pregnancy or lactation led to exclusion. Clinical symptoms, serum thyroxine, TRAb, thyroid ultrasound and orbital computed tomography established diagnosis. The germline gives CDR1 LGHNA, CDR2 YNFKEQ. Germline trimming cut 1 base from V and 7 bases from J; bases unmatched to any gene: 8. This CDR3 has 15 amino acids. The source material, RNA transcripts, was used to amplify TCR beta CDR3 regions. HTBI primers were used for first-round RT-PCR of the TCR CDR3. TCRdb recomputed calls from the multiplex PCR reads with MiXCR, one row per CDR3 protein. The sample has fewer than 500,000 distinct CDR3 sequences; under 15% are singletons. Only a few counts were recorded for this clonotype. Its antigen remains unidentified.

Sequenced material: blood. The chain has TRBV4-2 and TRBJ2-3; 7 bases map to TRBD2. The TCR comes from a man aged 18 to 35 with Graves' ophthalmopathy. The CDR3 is CASSQAERDWNTQYF. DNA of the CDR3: TGTGCCAGCAGCCAAGCCGAGCGGGACTGGAATACGCAGTATTTT.